These 3 T cell receptor beta chains came from one sample sequenced in a study of T cells in Graves' hyperthyroidism and ophthalmopathy. TCR beta CDR3 regions were amplified from RNA. Primed by the HTBI set, a first-round RT-PCR was run on the TCR CDR3. TCRdb called the multiplex PCR reads again in MiXCR, with one record for every CDR3 protein. The sample shows around 400,000 distinct CDR3 sequences, about 15% of them seen only once. Sequencing input: blood. These receptors all stem from a woman under 30 with Graves' hyperthyroidism that later progressed to Graves' ophthalmopathy.

The chain combines TRBV4-1 with TRBJ2-1; 9 bases agree with TRBD1. V dropped 3 bases and J dropped 3; count of bases not matched to a gene: 9. Germline CDR1 and CDR2: MGHRA and YSYEKL. The CDR3 sequence is 17 residues long. The CDR3 sequence: CASSQGPDRGLYNEQFF. CDR3 coding DNA: TGCGCCAGCAGCCAGGGGCCGGACAGGGGCCTCTACAATGAGCAGTTCTTC.

In this sample, this clonotype turned up many times. The gene calls are TRBV12-3 or TRBV12-4 and TRBJ2-3; D unresolved. V was pared by 1 base and J by 1 base, with 6 bases between. The CDR3 is 14 amino acids. This CDR3 reads CASSLGPGTDTQYF. CDR3 DNA sequence: TGTGCCAGCAGTTTAGGACCCGGCACAGATACGCAGTATTTT.

This chain uses TRBV20-1 with TRBJ2-3; 12 bases fit TRBD1. V lost 5 bases and J lost 6; bases outside the gene matches: 6. The CDR3 contains 14 residues. CDR1 and CDR2 from the germline V gene are DFQATT and SNEGSKA (reference sequence). Here the CDR3 reads CSAGDRGRRDTQYF. CDR3 in DNA: TGCAGTGCTGGGGACAGGGGGCGGAGGGATACGCAGTATTTT.